This entry describes one T cell receptor beta chain. Since the CDR3 does not end with the conserved phenylalanine or tryptophan, this likely comes from a read error. It is unclear where the CDR3 begins or ends on the DNA, so no DNA is shown, and the CDR3 is as TCRdb lists it. This sample stems from a study of CD8+CD57+ T cells in acquired aplastic anemia. CDR3 and TCR beta VDJ profiling relied on genomic DNA as the template. TCRdb reprocessed the reads with MiXCR, giving one entry per CDR3 protein. The table records 400,000 to 450,000 distinct CDR3 sequences, roughly 64% of them present only once. CDR1 is SGHTA and CDR2 is FQGNSA in the germline V gene. The CDR3 sequence runs 13 residues, both termini included.

Material: sorted CD4+, CD8+, or CD8+CD57+ T cells (not recorded which) from PBMCs. The chain is built from TRBV7-2 and TRBJ1-1; the table names TRBD1, a call not compared with the DNA. This clonotype was sampled from a human donor in good health, serving as a control. The CDR3 spells CASSLLGQRSNEQ.